Below are 17 T cell receptor beta chains sequenced from a single sample in a study of shared clonotypes between healthy human individuals. Profiled with immunoSEQ multiplex PCR; TCRdb holds only in-frame clones, not every one. The repertoire holds roughly 2.5 million clones, with around 90% as singletons. Specimen: naive CD4+ T cells sorted from blood. Subset denoted: CD45RA+ positively selected. The receptors stem from a man aged 18 to 30 in good health.

On this clone itself: One end of the junction does not line up with germline, which may come from a read error. The V call is TRBV6-1, the J call TRBJ2-3; tentatively, D is TRBD1 (6 bases). Germline CDR1 MNHNS, CDR2 SASEGT. This CDR3 contains 14 residues. The CDR3 reads CASTEQGSTDTQYF. Written as DNA, the CDR3 is TGTGCCAGCACTGAACAGGGTAGCACAGATACGCAGTATTTT.

This rearrangement joins TRBV2 to TRBJ2-6; 11 bases map to TRBD1. Per the germline V gene, CDR1 is SNHLY and CDR2 is FYNNEI. V shed 4 bases and J 2 bases; nucleotides not matched to a gene: 7. This CDR3 spans 18 amino acids. CDR3 region: CASSGILGQGAGANVLTF. CDR3 nucleotides: TGTGCCAGCAGTGGGATCTTGGGACAGGGGGCTGGGGCCAACGTCCTGACTTTC. Full variable domain (rest looked up from reference TRBV2 and TRBJ2-6): EPEVTQTPSHQVTQMGQEVILRCVPISNHLYFYWYRQILGQKVEFLVSFYNNEISEKSEIFDDQFSVERPDGSNFTLKIRSTKLEDSAMYFCASSGILGQGAGANVLTFGAGSRLTVL.

The chain recombines TRBV18 with TRBJ1-1, with 10 bases matching TRBD1. The germline V gene encodes CDR1 KGHSH and CDR2 LQKENI. The CDR3 is 16 residues long. J gave up 3 bases and V 6 bases, and 10 bases lay outside the gene matches. CDR3 loop: CASSRTGGNSDTEAFF. CDR3 bases: TGTGCCAGCTCCCGGACAGGGGGGAATTCGGACACTGAAGCTTTCTTT. Variable domain in full (rest from reference TRBV18 and TRBJ1-1): NAGVMQNPRHLVRRRGQEARLRCSPMKGHSHVYWYRQLPEEGLKFMVYLQKENIIDESGMPKERFSAEFPKEGPSILRIQQVVRGDSAAYFCASSRTGGNSDTEAFFGQGTRLTVV.

This sequence joins TRBV18 and TRBJ2-1; TRBD1 is a possible D gene (5 bases). This CDR3 is built from 15 residues. The germline V gene encodes CDR1 KGHSH and CDR2 LQKENI. Deletions cut 0 bases from V and 6 bases from J, with 12 bases between. DNA of the CDR3: TGTGCCAGCTCACCACCGGCCAGGGTGAGCAATGAGCAGTTCTTC. Amino acid sequence: CASSPPARVSNEQFF.

V and J are TRBV27 and TRBJ1-1, with D possibly being TRBD1 (6 bases). V was shortened by 3 bases and J by 1 base, with 18 bases between the two germline ends. The CDR3 has 17 residues. Germline loops: CDR1 MNHEY, CDR2 SMNVEV (reference sequence). The CDR3 nucleotides read TGTGCCAGCAGTTTTCAATACCGGGGGGCGGAGAACACTGAAGCTTTCTTT. Amino acids: CASSFQYRGAENTEAFF.

This clone turned up a few times. The V call is TRBV6-5, the J call TRBJ1-1; maybe TRBD1 (5 bases). The CDR3 loop spans 13 amino acids. V lost 6 bases and J 10 bases, leaving 18 bases between the germline ends. The germline V gene has CDR1 MNHEY and CDR2 SVGAGI. CDR3 bases: TGTGCCAGCAGCCGCCGGGACGCCTCAAGAGCTTTCTTT. Its protein is CASSRRDASRAFF.

Regarding this clone: Other nucleotide sequences from this sample produce the same CDR3. The gene calls are TRBV5-1 and TRBJ2-2; no clear D. Germline CDR1 reads SGHRS; CDR2 reads YFSETQ. This CDR3 contains 14 residues. Trimming took 0 bases from V and 2 from J, leaving 5 bases between them. The CDR3: CASSLAANTGELFF. The CDR3 nucleotides read TGCGCCAGCAGCTTGGCCGCTAACACCGGGGAGCTGTTTTTT.

This chain links TRBV19 with TRBJ2-7, with TRBD1 matching over 9 bases. The germline CDR1 and CDR2 sequences are LNHDA and SQIVND (reference sequence). With V trimmed by 4 bases and J by 3 bases, 7 bases remained unmatched. The CDR3 loop spans 15 amino acids. The CDR3 sequence: CASSNGQGFGYEQYF. The CDR3 bases are TGTGCCAGTAGTAACGGACAGGGGTTTGGCTACGAGCAGTACTTC.

This chain uses TRBV5-1 with TRBJ2-5; the D gene is possibly TRBD2 (6 bases). Germline CDR1 is SGHRS and CDR2 is YFSETQ. The CDR3 has 14 amino acids. The ends were cut back, 0 bases at V and 4 bases at J, with 10 bases in the middle. The CDR3 DNA reads TGCGCCAGCAGCTTGGGCGGGAAAGGAGAGACCCAGTACTTC. Amino acid sequence: CASSLGGKGETQYF.

This chain connects TRBV2 to TRBJ2-5; D is unresolved. The CDR3 sequence is 11 residues long. Trimming shortened V by 6 bases and J by 5 bases, and 7 bases separated the two germline ends. Germline CDR1 and CDR2: SNHLY and FYNNEI. CDR3 region: CASSPPETQYF. In DNA, the CDR3 is TGTGCCAGCAGCCCACCGGAGACCCAGTACTTC.

The DNA for the CDR3 is TGTGCCAGCAGTTTCCAGGGACTAGCGGGGGACACAGATACGCAGTATTTT. Protein product: CASSFQGLAGDTDTQYF. This chain connects TRBV27 to TRBJ2-3, with 14 bases matching TRBD2. Germline V lookup: CDR1 MNHEY, CDR2 SMNVEV (reference sequence). The CDR3 contains 17 residues. V lost 3 bases and J lost 2; bases outside the gene matches: 4.

This chain uses TRBV27 with TRBJ2-7; D is tentatively TRBD1 or TRBD2 (6 bases each). The V end was cut by 3 bases, the J end by 5 bases, with 11 bases between. The germline V gene has CDR1 MNHEY and CDR2 SMNVEV (reference sequence). The CDR3 has 13 residues. The CDR3 nucleotides are TGTGCCAGCAGTTTCCTAGGGGGGAACGAGCAGTACTTC. Translation: CASSFLGGNEQYF.

The chain links TRBV30 to TRBJ2-4; D is ambiguous. This CDR3 region has 14 residues. CDR1 is GTSNPN and CDR2 is SVGIG in the germline V gene (reference sequence). V was clipped by 0 bases and J by 0 bases, with 6 bases between them. CDR3 protein: CAWSVGLAKNIQYF. CDR3 nucleotide sequence: TGTGCCTGGAGTGTAGGGCTAGCCAAAAACATTCAGTACTTC.

V is TRBV9 and J is TRBJ1-4; TRBD1 matches at 8 bases. CDR3 size: 15 residues. The V and J ends lost 4 bases and 4 bases, in that order; junction bases with no gene match: 6. CDR1 SGDLS and CDR2 YYNGEE come from the germline V gene. CDR3 in DNA: TGTGCCAGCAGCCCAAGGACAGGGAATAATGAAAAACTGTTTTTT. Amino acids: CASSPRTGNNEKLFF.

The rearrangement joins TRBV28 to TRBJ1-1; no firm D call. V was pared by 1 base and J by 4 bases, with 10 bases between. The CDR3 loop spans 14 amino acids. Germline V gives CDR1 MDHEN, CDR2 SYDVKM. For the CDR3, the DNA is TGTGCCAGCAGTTTATCGGGGAAGGCCACTGAAGCTTTCTTT. Protein: CASSLSGKATEAFF.

CDR3 protein: CASSLVLMGNTEAFF. CDR3 DNA: TGTGCCAGCAGCTTAGTTTTAATGGGGAACACTGAAGCTTTCTTT. The chain carries TRBV7-2 and TRBJ1-1; D gene ambiguous. With 1 base removed from V and 1 base from J, the gap between germline ends came to 10 bases. This CDR3 has 15 residues. The germline CDR1 and CDR2 sequences are SGHTA and FQGNSA.

This clone was seen a single time. The chain joins TRBV4-1 to TRBJ2-5; 10 nucleotides align to TRBD1. CDR1 is MGHRA, CDR2 YSYEKL, per germline. V trimming: 4 bases; J trimming: 4 bases; junction bases outside the gene matches: 9. The CDR3 extends over 16 amino acids. CDR3 DNA: TGCGCCAGCAGCCTGAACCGAAGACAGGGGGCAGAGACCCAGTACTTC. Its protein product is CASSLNRRQGAETQYF.